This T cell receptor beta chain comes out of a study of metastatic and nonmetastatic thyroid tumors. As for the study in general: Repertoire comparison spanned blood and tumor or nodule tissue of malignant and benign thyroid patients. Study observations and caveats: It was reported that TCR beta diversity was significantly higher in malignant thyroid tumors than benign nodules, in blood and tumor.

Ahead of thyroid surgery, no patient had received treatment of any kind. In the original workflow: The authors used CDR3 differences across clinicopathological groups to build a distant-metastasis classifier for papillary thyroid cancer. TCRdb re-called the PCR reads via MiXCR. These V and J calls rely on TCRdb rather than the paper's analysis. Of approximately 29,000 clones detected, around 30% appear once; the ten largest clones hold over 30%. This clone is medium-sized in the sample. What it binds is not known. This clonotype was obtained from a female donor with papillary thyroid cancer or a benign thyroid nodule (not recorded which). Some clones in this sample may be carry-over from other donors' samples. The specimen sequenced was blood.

The CDR3 protein is CASSQEVLTYEQYF. In DNA form, the CDR3 reads TGCGCCAGCAGCCAAGAAGTCCTTACCTACGAGCAGTACTTC. V gene TRBV4-1 combines with J gene TRBJ2-7, with D unclear. The CDR3 is made up of 14 amino acids. Trimming removed 0 bases at V and 2 bases at J, with 8 bases between. Germline V CDR1 and CDR2: MGHRA, YSYEKL.